These T cell receptor beta chains were read from a single sample in a study of response to subunit inactivated influenza vaccine. MiXCR, applied by TCRdb to the RT-PCR reads, yields one record per CDR3 protein. Among around 710,000 distinct CDR3 sequences listed, over 11% were seen once. The sequencing used PBMCs from blood, collected 14 days before vaccination. Receptors were obtained from a man aged 50-60 years who received an inactivated influenza vaccine. Each CDR3 is given with its conserved first and last residue.

TRBJ2-1 | TRBV6-1 | 17 | CASSAGSGALTYNEQFF
TRBJ2-1 | TRBV24-1 | 14 | CATSESPNLNEQFF
TRBJ2-5 | TRBV5-6 | 16 | CASSLRDKHKQETQYF
TRBJ2-2 | TRBV20-1 | 15 | CSASVSGRASGELFF
TRBJ2-7 | TRBV12-3/TRBV12-4 | 15 | CASSLGQPFSYEQYF
TRBJ1-6 | TRBV20-1 | 13 | CSARGPDNSPLHF
TRBJ2-3 | TRBV4-3 | 16 | CASSQDSRELADTQYF
TRBJ2-3 | TRBV12-3/TRBV12-4 | 17 | CASSLLVAGWGTDTQYF
TRBJ2-3 | TRBV5-1 | 12 | CASRGPSGTQYF
TRBJ2-2 | TRBV4-1 | 16 | CASSHIQGAQTGELFF
TRBJ2-7 | TRBV4-1 | 15 | CASSQEAFGDYEQYF
TRBJ2-7 | TRBV7-8 | 15 | CASSLVGTGDYEQYF
TRBJ2-1 | TRBV29-1 | 14 | CSVVGQGSYNEQFF
TRBJ2-7 | TRBV6-2/TRBV6-3 | 15 | CASTPDRGTTYEQYF
TRBJ2-2 | TRBV5-6 | 17 | CASSPASGTWNTGELFF
TRBJ1-3 | TRBV20-1 | 16 | CSAREEYSNSGNTIYF
TRBJ1-2 | TRBV29-1 | 13 | CSVSTGTTYGYTF
TRBJ2-1 | TRBV3-1 | 16 | CASSHMTSGGYNEQFF
TRBJ1-5 | TRBV29-1 | 12 | CSTREGNQPQHF
TRBJ2-1 | TRBV25-1 | 14 | CASSLSRASDEQFF
TRBJ2-4 | TRBV5-1 | 14 | CASSPGTSGNIQYF
TRBJ1-3 | TRBV7-9 | 14 | CASSVGTSGNTIYF
TRBJ2-7 | TRBV10-3 | 12 | CATSGSSYEQYF
TRBJ2-3 | TRBV7-9 | 14 | CASSFATNTDTQYF
TRBJ2-3 | TRBV6-1 | 16 | CASSGGLAGVLDTQYF
TRBJ2-7 | TRBV6-1 | 13 | CASSVGVVYEQYF
TRBJ2-1 | TRBV5-1 | 13 | CASSWGGRNEQFF
TRBJ2-1 | TRBV5-1 | 16 | CASSLVRDFSYNEQFF
TRBJ2-2 | TRBV20-1 | 13 | CSGVLAGSGELFF
TRBJ2-2 | TRBV20-1 | 17 | CSARGGWAATNTGELFF
TRBJ1-1 | TRBV5-1 | 15 | CASSLDGRGDTEAFF
TRBJ1-5 | TRBV27 | 17 | CASSSPPEGAPRQPQHF
TRBJ2-5 | TRBV2 | 14 | CASLRTGVQETQYF
TRBJ2-7 | TRBV10-3 | 16 | CAISESQGTGFYEQYF
TRBJ2-6 | TRBV9 | 14 | CASSVELSADVLTF
TRBJ2-7 | TRBV10-3 | 14 | CAISESDRPYEQYF
TRBJ1-5 | TRBV20-1 | 16 | CSARGGRGSYNQPQHF
TRBJ1-1 | TRBV5-1 | 17 | CASSYSGSPRSNTEAFF
TRBJ2-2 | TRBV6-2/TRBV6-3 | 15 | CASSPFPGVTGELFF
TRBJ2-2 | TRBV6-1 | 16 | CASLRSDRPDNRELFF
TRBJ2-2 | TRBV29-1 | 12 | CSVGTSAGELFF
TRBJ2-5 | TRBV28 | 17 | CASSLNRDSTYQETQYF
TRBJ2-1 | TRBV12-3/TRBV12-4 | 13 | CASRDRAIHEQFF
TRBJ2-7 | TRBV27 | 15 | CASSPRTGIPYEQYF
TRBJ2-2 | TRBV20-1 | 12 | CSARILNGELFF
TRBJ2-7 | TRBV6-2/TRBV6-3 | 16 | CTSSNHRVSSSYEQYF
TRBJ2-1 | TRBV30 | 14 | CAWRGTSGKKEQFF
TRBJ1-1 | TRBV20-1 | 10 | CSATPYEAFF
TRBJ2-1 | TRBV20-1 | 14 | CSARTSGVYNEQFF
TRBJ2-5 | TRBV5-5 | 13 | CASSPGAVETQYF